The subject of this entry is one TCR beta chain. The antigen this receptor binds is unknown. No qualities accompany the bases; no much larger clone lies one base away. V is cut by 3 bases and J by 0 bases, and the space between the germline ends is 21 bases. The CDR3 starts with the cysteine, ends with the phenylalanine, and has 18 residues. CDR3 DNA is the only sequence kept; it has 54 bases, read in frame from the first base. Per the germline V gene (reference sequence), DFQATT is the CDR1 and SNEGSKA is the CDR2. This sample is part of a study of blood T cell repertoires in COVID-19 (TCRdb year 2020). Broadly, across the study: The collaborator samples originated in the United States, Italy and Spain and spanned the acute and convalescent phases of COVID-19. The sample metadata nearly always contained a de-identified subject ID, COVID-19 status, age in years and sex. A freely available public database, intended as a resource for researchers studying the immune response to SARS-CoV-2, is where the repertoires were released. Where HLA class I and class II types were available, the types were taken from metadata supplied by the sample provider, not from assay-based typing. Deeply sampled blood TCRbeta repertoires from subjects exposed to, actively infected with, or recovered from COVID-19 were included in the dataset. The material from the prospective study consisted of cDNA or gDNA derived from T cells, B-cell-depleted T cells, or PBMCs. Samples came from the ongoing ImmuneRACE study (first 160 participants) plus 1,254 subjects from 6 global collaborators.

Paper-wide results and their limitations: How much clinical and demographic metadata was included differed by source and by participant, and the metadata was provided uncurated.

Each collaborating institution followed its own protocols to collect whole blood in K2EDTA tubes. For TCRbeta analysis, collaborators shipped samples in one of three forms: frozen whole blood, isolated PBMCs, or DNA extracted from either of those sample types. The immunoSEQ Assay, a bias-controlled multiplex PCR, was used to amplify TCRbeta CDR3 regions from genomic DNA. The authors processed their data as follows. The number of nucleated cells in each sample was estimated by amplification of reference gene primers within the assay. To quantify the absolute abundance of each unique TCRbeta CDR3 rearrangement, sequence reads were collapsed and filtered. For each sample, productive Simpson clonality was calculated as the square root of Simpson's diversity index across productive rearrangements. TCRdb provides this immuneACCESS table in a form limited to in-frame rearrangements. Some clones are lacking; in checked studies, under half of them reflect an unresolved V gene, and why the rest are absent is not known. The V and J calls and clone size were taken over from that table, and D and trimming were inferred from the DNA. This sample holds roughly 130,000 clones; about four fifths were observed only once. The top ten hold over 15% of the sample.

The chain uses TRBV20-1 and TRBJ1-5, and perhaps TRBD1 as D gene, on 6 matching bases. The sequence derives from a woman aged 45-60 years with acute or convalescent COVID-19. Sequencing input: peripheral blood. The CDR3 has the sequence CSASTGPGEIHSNQPQHF. The bases are TGCAGTGCTAGTACAGGTCCAGGGGAAATCCATAGCAATCAGCCCCAGCATTTT.